This TCR beta chain was sequenced in a study of cytotoxic CD8 clonotypes in ibrutinib-treated CLL. Germline CDR1 is LNHNV and CDR2 is YYDKDF (reference sequence). CDR3 size: 14 residues. V shed 3 bases and J 7 bases; nucleotides not matched to a gene: 3. This table comes from immunoSEQ multiplex PCR, and its TCRdb copy is limited to in-frame clones, with some not included. The profile shows some 310,000 clones, roughly 80% of them singletons. Notes on this clone: The target antigen is unknown.

Whole-study findings and limits: Public clonotypes were uncommon and contracted or stayed stable on treatment. Sustained-remission and progressing patients diverged in sampling times.

This sequence joins TRBV15 and TRBJ1-6; 7 positions match TRBD1. Sequencing was performed on PBMCs, taken before ibrutinib treatment. The sequence derives from a human donor with chronic lymphocytic leukemia. DNA for the CDR3: TGTGCCACCAGCAGGGGACAGCGGAATTCACCCCTCCACTTT. Its translation: CATSRGQRNSPLHF.